The 3 T cell receptor beta chains in this list originate from one sample, sequenced in a study of blood T cell repertoires in COVID-19. Method: immunoSEQ multiplex PCR; TCRdb's copy keeps in-frame clones and lacks some. The sample consists of under 250,000 clones, 82% of them appearing once. Material: peripheral blood. The receptors were sampled from a woman in her seventies with acute or convalescent COVID-19.

The count of this clone is one. The sample has other DNA sequences that encode this CDR3 too. The rearrangement links TRBV19 to TRBJ1-5; the D gene is possibly TRBD1 (6 bases). The CDR3 length is 13 residues. The V gene's germline CDR1 is LNHDA and CDR2 SQIVND (reference sequence). The V gene lost 6 bases and the J gene lost 3 bases, with 9 bases spanning the gap. The CDR3 sequence: CASSQGFNQPQHF. CDR3 coding DNA: TGTGCCAGTAGCCAGGGGTTCAATCAGCCCCAGCATTTT.

V and J are TRBV6-5 and TRBJ1-1; weak D call: TRBD1 (6 bases). There are 13 residues in the CDR3. The V and J ends lost 7 bases and 5 bases respectively, with 14 bases between them. Germline loops: CDR1 MNHEY, CDR2 SVGAGI. The CDR3 region is CASTKGRGTEAFF. As DNA, the CDR3 is TGTGCCAGCACCAAAGGGAGGGGGACTGAAGCTTTCTTT.

The J gene is TRBJ2-5, the V gene TRBV7-9; 8 positions agree with TRBD2. CDR1 is SEHNR and CDR2 is FQNEAQ in the germline V gene (reference sequence). The V gene end was trimmed by 1 base and the J gene end by 3 bases; junction bases not matched to a gene: 7. The CDR3 is 16 residues long. CDR3: CASSLGWRGAEETQYF. DNA for the CDR3: TGTGCCAGCAGCTTAGGTTGGCGGGGGGCCGAAGAGACCCAGTACTTC.